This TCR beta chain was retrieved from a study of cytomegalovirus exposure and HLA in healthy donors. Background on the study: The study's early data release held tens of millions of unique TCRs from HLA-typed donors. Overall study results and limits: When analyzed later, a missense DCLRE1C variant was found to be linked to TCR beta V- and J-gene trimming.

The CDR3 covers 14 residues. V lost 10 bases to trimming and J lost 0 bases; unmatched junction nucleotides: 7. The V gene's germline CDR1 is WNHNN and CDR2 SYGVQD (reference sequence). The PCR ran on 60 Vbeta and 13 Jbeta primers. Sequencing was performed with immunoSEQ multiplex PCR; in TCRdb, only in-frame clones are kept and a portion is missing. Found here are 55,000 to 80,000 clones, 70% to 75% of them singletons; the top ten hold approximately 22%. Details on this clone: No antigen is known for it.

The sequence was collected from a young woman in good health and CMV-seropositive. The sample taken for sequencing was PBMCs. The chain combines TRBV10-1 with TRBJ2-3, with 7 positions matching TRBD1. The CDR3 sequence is CAISRDSSTDTQYF. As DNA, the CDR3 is TGCGCCATCTCCCGGGACAGCAGCACAGATACGCAGTATTTT.